This T cell receptor beta chain was identified during a study of blood T cell repertoires in COVID-19. Study in general: The United States, Italy and Spain provided the acute and convalescent COVID-19 samples. T cells, B-cell-depleted T cells, or PBMCs provided the cDNA or gDNA that served as material.

Seattle's cohort entered during active infection and was followed longitudinally. The authors' processing: Using reference gene primer amplification, nucleated cell counts were estimated. Some clones are missing from TCRdb's copy, which holds only in-frame ones; the method was immunoSEQ multiplex PCR. The DNA was the basis for D and trimming; V, J and clone size are from that table. Found here are a few hundred thousand clones, approximately 88% of them singletons; the top ten hold roughly 6%. This CDR3 region has 17 residues. The germline V gene encodes CDR1 SGHRS and CDR2 YFSETQ. The trim removed 4 bases at V and 3 bases at J, leaving 14 bases unmatched.

The specimen was peripheral blood. The chain couples TRBV5-1 to TRBJ2-3; 7 bases map to TRBD2. This TCR derives from a woman aged 25 to 45 with COVID-19, enrolled during active disease. The CDR3 DNA sequence: TGCGCCAGCAGCACCCACCCCCGGGGGGACGGGACAGATACGCAGTATTTT. It specifies CASSTHPRGDGTDTQYF.